Following are 12 T cell receptor beta chains from one sample sequenced in a study of blood T cell repertoires in COVID-19. Repertoires were generated with immunoSEQ multiplex PCR, while TCRdb's copy carries only in-frame clones and drops some. The sample has about 55,000 clones, around 85% seen once. The sample taken for sequencing was peripheral blood. Receptors were obtained from a human donor in a cohort sampled during active COVID-19.

The J gene is TRBJ2-7, the V gene TRBV7-9; 7 bases map to TRBD1. Per germline, CDR1 SEHNR and CDR2 FQNEAQ (reference sequence). V dropped 6 bases and J dropped 5; count of bases not matched to a gene: 10. The CDR3 loop spans 14 amino acids. CDR3 loop: CASRGSGGFHEQYF. The CDR3 region has the DNA TGTGCCAGCAGAGGGTCAGGGGGATTCCACGAGCAGTACTTC. Full variable domain (outside the CDR3, taken from reference TRBV7-9 and TRBJ2-7): DTGVSQNPRHKITKRGQNVTFRCDPISEHNRLYWYRQTLGQGPEFLTYFQNEAQLEKSRLLSDRFSAERPKGSFSTLEIQRTEQGDSAMYLCASRGSGGFHEQYFGPGTRLTVT.

The chain employs TRBV3-1 (or the pseudogene TRBV3-2) and TRBJ2-1, with 7 bases fitting TRBD2. The CDR3 runs to 15 residues. J was trimmed by 6 bases and V by 0 bases; bases with no gene match: 5. Germline assignment: CDR1 LGHDT and CDR2 YNNKEL (reference sequence). CDR3 sequence (DNA): TGTGCCAGCAGCCAAGATTTGCCTAGCGGCAATGAGCAGTTCTTC. Its translation: CASSQDLPSGNEQFF.

This rearrangement joins TRBV18 to TRBJ1-4, with 9 positions matching TRBD1. Germline values: CDR1 KGHSH, CDR2 LQKENI. This CDR3 region has 14 residues. V lost 6 bases and J lost 5; bases outside the gene matches: 4. The CDR3: CASSLDRGNEKLFF. CDR3 DNA: TGTGCCAGCTCCCTCGACAGGGGGAATGAAAAACTGTTTTTT.

V gene TRBV10-2 combines with J gene TRBJ1-1, with TRBD1 identical over 10 bases. With V trimmed by 2 bases and J by 7 bases, 10 bases remained unmatched. Germline values: CDR1 WSHSY, CDR2 SAAADI. The CDR3 runs 16 residues. The CDR3 loop is CASSEGLRTGGNEAFF. CDR3 coding DNA: TGCGCCAGCAGTGAGGGATTAAGGACAGGGGGGAATGAAGCTTTCTTT.

The chain recombines TRBV18 with TRBJ2-2; 8 nucleotides match TRBD2. CDR1 and CDR2 (germline): KGHSH, LQKENI. This CDR3 has 16 amino acids. The V gene end was trimmed by 3 bases and the J gene end by 1 base; junction bases not matched to a gene: 4. The CDR3 region has the DNA TGTGCCAGCTCACCGTGGACTAGCCAGAACACCGGGGAGCTGTTTTTT. This sequence encodes CASSPWTSQNTGELFF.

J is TRBJ2-3 and V is TRBV19, with TRBD2 identical over 7 bases. Germline V gives CDR1 LNHDA, CDR2 SQIVND (reference sequence). The CDR3 covers 17 residues. V was pared by 6 bases and J by 4 bases, with 16 bases of the junction left unmatched. The CDR3 region has the DNA TGTGCCAGTAGCAACGGGAGGAGGACGACCACGGCAGATACGCAGTATTTT. It translates to CASSNGRRTTTADTQYF.

This rearrangement joins TRBV7-2 to TRBJ2-3, with 9 bases aligning to TRBD1. Per germline, CDR1 SGHTA and CDR2 FQGNSA. The V segment lost 4 bases and the J segment 3 bases; nucleotides outside the gene matches: 5. The length of the CDR3 is 15 residues. This CDR3 reads CASSSRQGGTDTQYF. Here the CDR3 DNA reads TGTGCCAGCAGCTCTAGACAGGGGGGGACAGATACGCAGTATTTT.

This chain connects TRBV6-4 to TRBJ1-6, with D possibly being TRBD1 (6 bases). CDR3 size: 15 residues. The V gene lost 3 bases and the J gene lost 7 bases, with 13 bases spanning the gap. Germline V lookup: CDR1 MRHNA, CDR2 SNTAGT. The CDR3 is CASSDSAGENSPLHF. CDR3 DNA sequence: TGTGCCAGCAGTGATTCGGCAGGGGAAAATTCACCCCTCCACTTT.

This chain connects TRBV5-6 to TRBJ2-2, with D perhaps TRBD1 (6 bases). This CDR3 has 14 residues. From germline, CDR1 is SGHDT and CDR2 YYEEEE. V lost 3 bases to trimming and J lost 6 bases, with 12 bases between them. The CDR3 protein is CASSSPRGPGELFF. CDR3 coding DNA: TGTGCCAGCAGCTCGCCCAGGGGTCCCGGGGAGCTGTTTTTT.

This clone occurred once. The CDR3 coding sequence is TGTGCCAGCAGGTTACTACCCGGGACAGGTGGCTCTGGGGCCAACGTCCTGACTTTC. Translating gives CASRLLPGTGGSGANVLTF. The chain is built from TRBV2 and TRBJ2-6, with TRBD1 matching over 8 bases. The CDR3 is 19 amino acids. V shed 6 bases and J 0 bases; nucleotides not matched to a gene: 13. CDR1 is SNHLY, CDR2 FYNNEI, per germline.

The V and J genes are TRBV24-1 and TRBJ2-3, with a weak D call TRBD1 (8 bases). The CDR3 is made up of 15 amino acids. Germline V gives CDR1 KGHDR, CDR2 SFDVKD. V was clipped by 4 bases and J by 4 bases, with 14 bases between them. For the CDR3, the DNA is TGTGCCACCAGTGAGCATACAGGGGGGGCAGATACGCAGTATTTT. Amino acid sequence: CATSEHTGGADTQYF.

This sequence joins TRBV5-1 and TRBJ1-2; D gene ambiguous. Deletions cut 7 bases from V and 8 bases from J, with 21 bases between. This CDR3 contains 14 residues. Per the germline V gene, CDR1 is SGHRS and CDR2 is YFSETQ. This CDR3 is CASRLLLEPSGYTF. Here the CDR3 DNA reads TGCGCCAGCCGCCTTTTGCTAGAACCGTCAGGCTACACCTTC. The complete variable domain, with remaining parts taken from reference TRBV5-1 and TRBJ1-2, reads KAGVTQTPRYLIKTRGQQVTLSCSPISGHRSVSWYQQTPGQGLQFLFEYFSETQRNKGNFPGRFSGRQFSNSRSEMNVSTLELGDSALYLCASRLLLEPSGYTFGSGTRLTVV.